Following are 21 T cell receptor beta chains from one sample sequenced in a study of cytomegalovirus exposure and HLA in healthy donors. With 60 Vbeta and 13 Jbeta primers, the PCR was carried out. Assay used: immunoSEQ multiplex PCR; TCRdb lists only in-frame clones, some missing. The table lists roughly 100,000 clones, 50% to 70% of them singletons. Sequenced sample: PBMCs. The receptors originated from a young man in good health and CMV-seropositive.

The genes are TRBV7-3 and TRBJ1-1, with 8 nucleotides matching TRBD1. The length of the CDR3 is 15 residues. Germline loops: CDR1 SGHTA, CDR2 FQGTGA. The V and J ends lost 2 bases and 1 base, in that order; junction bases with no gene match: 3. CDR3 nucleotides: TGTGCCAGCAGCTTACAGGGGGCAGGGAACACTGAAGCTTTCTTT. Its translation is CASSLQGAGNTEAFF. The variable domain in full, completed from reference TRBV7-3 and TRBJ1-1, reads GAGVSQTPSNKVTEKGKYVELRCDPISGHTALYWYRQSLGQGPEFLIYFQGTGAADDSGLPNDRFFAVRPEGSVSTLKIQRTERGDSAVYLCASSLQGAGNTEAFFGQGTRLTVV.

The V gene is TRBV28, the J gene TRBJ2-7, with 8 nucleotides matching TRBD1. The V gene's germline CDR1 is MDHEN and CDR2 SYDVKM. J lost 6 bases, V lost 6 bases, and 16 bases had no gene match. The CDR3 contains 16 residues. The CDR3 loop reads CASSPRQDRVVGEQYF. The CDR3, as DNA: TGTGCCAGCAGCCCAAGACAGGACAGGGTCGTGGGCGAGCAGTACTTC.

V gene TRBV6-4 combines with J gene TRBJ2-1; weak D call: TRBD1 (5 bases). V shed 2 bases and J shed 0 bases, with 8 bases lying between them. Germline lookup yields CDR1 MRHNA and CDR2 SNTAGT. There are 15 residues in the CDR3. The CDR3: CASSDKGSSYNEQFF. The CDR3 coding sequence is TGTGCCAGCAGTGACAAGGGGTCCTCCTACAATGAGCAGTTCTTC.

The DNA of the CDR3 is TGTGCCAGCAGCCAAGGGGGGACAGACTCTAACTATGGCTACACCTTC. Its translation: CASSQGGTDSNYGYTF. The chain has TRBV4-2 and TRBJ1-2, with 7 bases fitting TRBD1. V shed 1 base and J 0 bases; nucleotides not matched to a gene: 5. Germline loops: CDR1 LGHNA, CDR2 YNFKEQ. The CDR3 has 16 residues.

CDR3 coding DNA: TGTGCCAGCAGTGAACGGCGGCTTAATTCACCCCTCCACTTT. This encodes CASSERRLNSPLHF. The chain is built from TRBV2 and TRBJ1-6, with unresolved D. The V gene's germline CDR1 is SNHLY and CDR2 FYNNEI. The CDR3 totals 14 residues. Trimming cost V 2 bases and J 6 bases, with 8 bases left between them.

Turning to this clone: The germline gene is not matched at one end of the junction; a read error may be the cause. The V gene is TRBV9, the J gene TRBJ2-5; 7 nucleotides line up with TRBD1. The CDR3 has 16 residues. Looked up from germline, CDR1 is SGDLS and CDR2 is YYNGEE. This chain's CDR3 is CASSPTPDRARETQYF. Here the CDR3 DNA reads TGTGCTAGCAGCCCCACCCCCGACAGGGCTCGAGAGACCCAGTACTTC.

The J gene is TRBJ2-5, the V gene TRBV5-1; 8 nucleotides match TRBD2. CDR1 is SGHRS and CDR2 is YFSETQ in the germline V gene. CDR3 length equals 15 residues. Germline trimming cut 3 bases from V and 2 bases from J; bases unmatched to any gene: 6. CDR3 loop: CASSWRGTRQETQYF. CDR3 nucleotide sequence: TGCGCCAGCAGCTGGAGGGGGACTAGGCAAGAGACCCAGTACTTC.

The chain recombines TRBV27 with TRBJ1-2, with 9 bases that match TRBD1. Germline V gene data show CDR1 as MNHEY and CDR2 as SMNVEV (reference sequence). The CDR3 contains 13 residues. The junction had 1 base not matched to a gene; V was cut back by 1 base and J by 7 bases. The CDR3 region is CASSLLGQGGYTF. The CDR3 DNA reads as TGTGCCAGCAGTTTATTGGGACAGGGTGGCTACACCTTC.

The chain employs TRBV4-1 and TRBJ2-7; 9 nucleotides align to TRBD1. Germline trimming cut 4 bases from V and 5 bases from J; bases unmatched to any gene: 3. From germline, CDR1 is MGHRA and CDR2 YSYEKL. The CDR3 has 13 amino acids. The CDR3 region has the DNA TGCGCCAGCAGCCGGGACAGGGTAAACGAGCAGTACTTC. Its protein product is CASSRDRVNEQYF.

This chain uses TRBV4-1 with TRBJ1-5; a weak D match, TRBD1 (5 bases). V was pared by 4 bases and J by 0 bases, with 10 bases between. CDR1 MGHRA and CDR2 YSYEKL come from the germline V gene. The CDR3 length is 15 residues. This CDR3 is CASSPTVDSNQPQHF. In DNA, the CDR3 is TGCGCCAGCAGCCCGACAGTGGATAGCAATCAGCCCCAGCATTTT.

In this sample, this clone turned up once. The rearrangement links TRBV5-1 to TRBJ2-3, with D possibly matching TRBD2 (6 bases). The CDR3 is 17 amino acids. Trimming stripped 0 bases from V and 0 bases from J, with 14 bases between. Germline V gene sequence: CDR1 SGHRS, CDR2 YFSETQ. The CDR3 spells CASSLASSGHSTDTQYF. CDR3 nucleotide sequence: TGCGCCAGCAGCTTGGCTTCAAGCGGGCATAGCACAGATACGCAGTATTTT.

A single count supports this clone. This chain links TRBV18 with TRBJ2-7; 8 bases match TRBD1. V was pared by 2 bases and J by 6 bases, with 3 bases of the junction left unmatched. Per germline, CDR1 KGHSH and CDR2 LQKENI. The CDR3 sequence is 13 residues long. As DNA, the CDR3 is TGTGCCAGCTCACCAATCACAGGGGGCGAGCAGTACTTC. It encodes CASSPITGGEQYF.

This chain links TRBV5-8 with TRBJ2-3, with TRBD1 identical over 9 bases. Germline trimming cut 2 bases from V and 4 bases from J; bases unmatched to any gene: 11. From germline, CDR1 is SGHTS and CDR2 YDEGEE. The CDR3 sequence is 17 residues long. The CDR3 reads CASSFGVGTGIPDTQYF. For the CDR3, the DNA is TGTGCCAGCAGCTTTGGTGTCGGGACAGGGATCCCAGATACGCAGTATTTT. Full variable domain (remainder filled in from reference TRBV5-8 and TRBJ2-3): EAGVTQSPTHLIKTRGQQATLRCSPISGHTSVYWYQQALGLGLQFLLWYDEGEERNRGNFPPRFSGRQFPNYSSELNVNALELEDSALYLCASSFGVGTGIPDTQYFGPGTRLTVL.

This sequence joins TRBV19 and TRBJ1-5, with a weak D call TRBD1 (5 bases). V lost 1 base and J lost 6, with 13 bases in between. The germline gives CDR1 LNHDA, CDR2 SQIVND (reference sequence). This CDR3 is 15 amino acids long. The CDR3 sequence: CASSIAAGFGQPQHF. As DNA, the CDR3 is TGTGCCAGTAGTATAGCGGCAGGGTTCGGTCAGCCCCAGCATTTT. Using reference TRBV19 and TRBJ1-5 for the parts outside the CDR3, the full variable domain is DGGITQSPKYLFRKEGQNVTLSCEQNLNHDAMYWYRQDPGQGLRLIYYSQIVNDFQKGDIAEGYSVSREKKESFPLTVTSAQKNPTAFYLCASSIAAGFGQPQHFGDGTRLSIL.

The V call is TRBV21-1, the J call TRBJ1-3. TRBV21-1 is noted as a pseudogene. The CDR3 has 15 residues. The CDR3 coding sequence is TGTGCCAGCAGCAAAGTTCCGACTCCGGAGAACACCATATATTTT. Encoded protein: CASSKVPTPENTIYF.

The rearrangement links TRBV7-9 to TRBJ1-1; 9 bases are shared with TRBD1. The CDR3 extends over 15 amino acids. CDR1 is SEHNR and CDR2 is FQNEAQ in the germline V gene (reference sequence). V trimming: 4 bases; J trimming: 3 bases; junction bases outside the gene matches: 6. This CDR3 is CASSWRTGADTEAFF. CDR3 nucleotides: TGTGCCAGCAGCTGGAGGACAGGGGCGGACACTGAAGCTTTCTTT.

This sequence joins TRBV18 and TRBJ2-7; TRBD1 might be the D (6 bases). This CDR3 is 14 amino acids long. Deletions cut 3 bases from V and 4 bases from J, with 13 bases between. Germline assignment: CDR1 KGHSH and CDR2 LQKENI. In nucleotides, the CDR3 is TGTGCCAGCTCACCGCCTACAGGGATATACGAGCAGTACTTC. Translated, it gives CASSPPTGIYEQYF. The complete variable domain, with remaining parts taken from reference TRBV18 and TRBJ2-7, reads NAGVMQNPRHLVRRRGQEARLRCSPMKGHSHVYWYRQLPEEGLKFMVYLQKENIIDESGMPKERFSAEFPKEGPSILRIQQVVRGDSAAYFCASSPPTGIYEQYFGPGTRLTVT.

The chain recombines TRBV21-1 with TRBJ2-1; the table assigns TRBD1, which was not confirmed against the DNA. TRBV21-1 is classified as a pseudogene. CDR3 length: 14 amino acids. The CDR3 coding sequence is TGTGCCAGCAGCTCTCCACAGGGGTGGAATGAGCAGTTCTTC. It yields the protein CASSSPQGWNEQFF.

J is TRBJ2-1 and V is TRBV29-1; D might be TRBD2 (5 bases). There are 13 residues in the CDR3. The germline CDR1 and CDR2 sequences are SQVTM and ANQGSEA. Trimming pared 8 bases from V and 2 bases from J, leaving 13 bases between. Here the CDR3 reads CSSRSGTYNEQFF. The DNA of the CDR3 is TGCAGCAGCCGGTCCGGGACCTACAATGAGCAGTTCTTC.

The V call is TRBV7-2, the J call TRBJ1-1, with D unresolved. Germline V gives CDR1 SGHTA, CDR2 FQGNSA. Trimming cost V 1 base and J 5 bases, with 8 bases left between them. CDR3 length equals 13 residues. The CDR3 DNA sequence: TGTGCCAGCAGCTTAGAGGTGAGGACTGAAGCTTTCTTT. Protein product: CASSLEVRTEAFF.

The J gene is TRBJ1-3, the V gene TRBV6-1; D possibly corresponds to TRBD1 (5 bases). This CDR3 is built from 15 residues. Deletions cut 5 bases from V and 4 bases from J, with 15 bases between. Germline V CDR1 and CDR2: MNHNS, SASEGT. DNA for the CDR3: TGTGCCAGCAGTAAAGGAGCAGGGATCGGAAACACCATATATTTT. Amino acid sequence: CASSKGAGIGNTIYF.